This T cell receptor beta chain was identified in a study of long-term antiretroviral therapy in people with HIV (dated by TCRdb to the early 2020s). Broadly, across the study: The earliest samples were collected roughly a decade before the 2015 WHO recommendation for immediate ART, at a time when ART was usually postponed until CD4 counts fell. A retrospective serial study tested whether ART initiation and durable HIV suppression were associated with changes in peripheral blood TRB repertoire composition and diversity. The cohort contributed over 150 cryopreserved PBMC samples from a few dozen adults with confirmed HIV infection, collected serially over a mean of 6 years (range 1-12). About 40% of the 30 participants with HIV were female. No cross-contamination during QIAcube processing was seen in test extractions of a monoclonal T-cell line run alongside roughly 35 polyclonal samples.

Inclusion was restricted to participants for whom at least one PBMC sample before ART initiation and at least two post-ART samples were available. Treatment was received in the United States of America by all participants with HIV. Before DNA extraction, cryopreserved samples containing about 0.95-10 million PBMC were thawed and washed. At the time of the earliest PBMC sample, participants with HIV were aged between 23 and 54 years. Per participant, PBMC samples came from 1-4 timepoints prior to ART initiation and 2-8 timepoints following ART initiation, for a median of 7 samples. Serial HIV viral load, CD4+ T-cell count, ART history and demographic data were obtained for every participant. Genomic DNA was extracted from unsorted PBMC with a Qiagen kit on a QIAcube, with processing performed in batches of 12 samples. About this clone: The antigen this receptor binds is unknown. There are no base qualities to consult, and no much larger clone falls within one base.

The immunoSEQ hsTCRB v3.0 assay was used at survey level resolution to sequence the TRB variable region. A depth of about 40,000-50,000 T-cell genomes per sample was targeted for TRB sequencing. Pooled TRB libraries were sequenced on an Illumina MiSeq with a v3 150-cycle kit. The published analysis was carried out like this. Repertoire analysis ran in R within a reproducible Nextflow workflow covering QC, data transformation and analysis. LymphoSeq2, an R package for exploring AIRR-Seq data, was used to implement custom analyses. Four samples yielding fewer than 5000 total TRB sequences were excluded, leaving approximately 200 analyzed HIV repertoires. Among the approximately 190 HIV repertoires that were kept, almost 60 were collected before ART initiation and about 130 were collected after ART initiation. Repertoires were downsampled to 5000 TRB nucleotide sequences, and summary statistics were averaged over 100 downsampling iterations. Only TRB sequences with CDR3 regions of at least seven amino acids were retained for analysis. Diversity was measured with a Shannon entropy-derived clonality score and the Gini coefficient. In repertoire networks, the top 5000 CDR3 amino acid sequences were linked whenever an edit distance of one separated two sequences. GLIPH2 predicted antigen specificity groups and MHC restriction for TRB CDR3 amino acid sequences. CDR3 amino acid sequences were matched against VDJdb and McPAS-TCR to flag known CMV, EBV, HIV or tissue antigen associations. Pre-ART, post-ART and control groups were compared with Wilcoxon signed-rank tests and Holm-Bonferroni correction. Drawn from immuneACCESS, this table holds only the in-frame rearrangements with V and J called that TCRdb kept. Clones are partly lost; checked studies trace under half to an unresolved V gene and leave the rest unexplained. The V and J calls and the clone size are those of that table, but D and trimming were determined from the DNA. This sample lists tens of thousands of clones; over 90% were detected once. The leading ten clones occupy about 3.1% of the sample.

Results and caveats for the whole study, not just this receptor: The samples were dated from about 2004 to 2018, and the ART regimens that were used may be less effective than current ART regimens. No data were available on ART adherence, viral resistance or therapy changes, limiting inferences about post-ART repertoire changes. Narrower CDR3 length ranges were observed in HIV repertoires than in controls, and an antigen-experienced repertoire with only a slight naive shift after ART was suggested by the network structure. Because cell numbers in pre-ART samples were limited, unsorted PBMC were profiled instead of sorted CD4+ and CD8+ T cells. Because PBMC availability was limited, only the TCR beta chain was sequenced, with no alpha chain pairing. A significant increase in TRB diversity was found to be associated with ART initiation, although TRB diversity was observed to remain significantly below that of transplant donor controls even after long-term ART. Expanded TRB clones identified before ART initiation dominated the repertoire at all time points, although this dominance fluctuated and declined in many PLHIV after ART.

The CDR3 has 14 amino acids, counting the end cysteine and phenylalanine. The DNA shown is the 42-base CDR3, in frame from base 1. The germline V gene specifies MNHNS as CDR1 and SASEGT as CDR2. V loses 11 bases, J loses 1 base, and the germline ends lie 16 bases apart. This sequence originates from a man between 50 and 59 years old with HIV. The input for sequencing was unsorted PBMCs, taken 5.3 years after starting antiretroviral therapy. This chain is built from TRBV6-1 and TRBJ2-3; the D element might be TRBD1 or TRBD2, as each aligns at 5 bases. DNA sequence: TGTGCCGGGGGAGTCTCCGGGGGCACAGATACGCAGTATTTT. It translates as CAGGVSGGTDTQYF.